These 25 T cell receptor beta chains were all obtained from the same sample, sequenced in a study of tumor-infiltrating lymphocytes in oesophageal squamous cell carcinoma. TCRdb itself ran the PCR reads through MiXCR, one entry per CDR3 protein. The table has some 14,000 distinct CDR3 sequences, 50% seen once. Sequencing input: esophageal tumor tissue. The receptor set was obtained from a male donor with esophageal squamous cell carcinoma.

The genes are TRBV7-8 and TRBJ2-5; either TRBD1 or TRBD2 may supply D (6 bases each). The J call could be wrong; TRBJ2-7 is a better fit for the DNA end. The V gene's germline CDR1 is SGHVS and CDR2 FQNEAQ. There are 14 residues in the CDR3. The CDR3 bases are TGTGCCAGCAGGACCAATCGGGGGCGGTACGAGCAGTACTTC. Its translation is CASRTNRGRYEQYF.

This clonotype ranks as medium-sized. The rearrangement links TRBV7-9 to TRBJ2-3, with D perhaps TRBD1 (6 bases). The CDR3 runs 17 residues. Germline assignment: CDR1 SEHNR and CDR2 FQNEAQ (reference sequence). Trimming took 3 bases from V and 2 from J, leaving 18 bases between them. The CDR3 spells CASSFNYPDRFTDTQYF. CDR3 DNA sequence: TGTGCCAGCAGCTTCAACTACCCCGACAGGTTCACAGATACGCAGTATTTT.

This chain joins TRBV28 and TRBJ2-1; 7 bases map to TRBD1. The J call may be wrong; the DNA end is better matched by TRBJ2-7. Per the germline V gene, CDR1 is MDHEN and CDR2 is SYDVKM. The length of the CDR3 is 16 residues. As DNA, the CDR3 is TGTGCCAGCAGTTCTCCGGGACAGTCCCGTCCCTACGAGCAGTACTTC. Protein sequence: CASSSPGQSRPYEQYF.

The chain links TRBV7-9 to TRBJ2-1; a possible D gene is TRBD2 (5 bases). CDR1 is SEHNR and CDR2 is FQNEAQ in the germline V gene (reference sequence). The CDR3 is 16 amino acids. The V end was cut by 0 bases, the J end by 5 bases, with 14 bases between. In DNA, the CDR3 is TGTGCCAGCAGCTTAGCTTTCCGTCGTAGCGACAATGAGCAGTTCTTC. This codes for CASSLAFRRSDNEQFF. The full variable domain, in which reference TRBV7-9 and TRBJ2-1 provide the parts outside the CDR3, is DTGVSQNPRHKITKRGQNVTFRCDPISEHNRLYWYRQTLGQGPEFLTYFQNEAQLEKSRLLSDRFSAERPKGSFSTLEIQRTEQGDSAMYLCASSLAFRRSDNEQFFGPGTRLTVL.

This clonotype was seen many times. This chain joins TRBV11-2 and TRBJ2-1; tentatively, D is TRBD1 or TRBD2 (5 bases each). CDR1 is SGHAT, CDR2 FQNNGV, per germline. V was trimmed by 1 base and J by 9 bases, leaving 16 bases between them. CDR3 length: 15 amino acids. This CDR3 is CASSLVGSIGGEQFF. DNA of the CDR3: TGTGCCAGCAGCTTAGTTGGGTCAATTGGGGGTGAGCAGTTCTTC.

This rearrangement joins TRBV7-3 to TRBJ1-1, with D possibly TRBD1 on 5 matching bases. Germline V gives CDR1 SGHTA, CDR2 FQGTGA. The CDR3 runs to 15 residues. V dropped 2 bases and J dropped 0 bases, with 10 bases sitting between them. The CDR3 DNA reads as TGTGCCAGCAGCTTAGGGGGGTTCTTGAACACTGAAGCTTTCTTT. Translating it yields CASSLGGFLNTEAFF.

This clonotype occurred a few times. V usage is TRBV7-3 and J usage is TRBJ1-1, with D maybe TRBD1 (5 bases). V shed 2 bases and J shed 5 bases, with 15 bases lying between them. The CDR3 runs to 15 residues. Germline V lookup: CDR1 SGHTA, CDR2 FQGTGA. The CDR3 DNA is TGTGCCAGCAGCTTACAGGGAACCTCAGCGACTGAAGCTTTCTTT. Protein: CASSLQGTSATEAFF.

J is TRBJ1-6 and V is TRBV7-6, with D perhaps matching TRBD1 (5 bases). Trimming took off 2 bases at V and 6 bases at J, with 11 bases between the two ends. The CDR3 sequence is 15 residues long. The V gene's germline CDR1 is SGHVS and CDR2 FNYEAQ. The CDR3 region is CASSLQGTSNSPLHF. DNA of the CDR3: TGTGCCAGCAGCTTACAGGGTACATCTAATTCACCCCTCCACTTT.

This chain uses TRBV5-1 with TRBJ2-4; no definite D call. Matching the DNA end better, TRBJ2-1 makes the J call doubtful. This CDR3 is 15 amino acids long. Germline-derived CDR1 and CDR2 are SGHRS and YFSETQ. CDR3 sequence reads: CASSLDTESSYEQFF. CDR3 DNA sequence: TGCGCCAGCAGCTTGGACACGGAGAGCTCCTACGAGCAGTTCTTC.

This clonotype was seen a handful of times. The chain uses TRBV6-1 and TRBJ2-4; 7 positions agree with TRBD2. The DNA end is a closer match to TRBJ2-5, so the J assignment may be wrong. CDR3 length equals 15 residues. Germline V gene lookup returns CDR1 MNHNS and CDR2 SASEGT. Written as DNA, the CDR3 is TGTGCCAGCAGTGACCGACCAGCGGGGCGGGAGACCCAGTACTTC. This gives the protein CASSDRPAGRETQYF.

The V gene is TRBV7-3, the J gene TRBJ1-1, with D uncertain. This CDR3 has 13 amino acids. Germline V lookup: CDR1 SGHTA, CDR2 FQGTGA. Between the trimmed V and J ends, which lost 4 bases and 0 bases, there was a span of 6 bases. This CDR3 is CASSSLLNTEAFF. CDR3 nucleotides: TGTGCCAGCAGCTCCCTACTGAACACTGAAGCTTTCTTT.

The chain is built from TRBV7-8 and TRBJ2-1, with TRBD2 as a possible D gene (5 bases). The J call is doubtful: the DNA matches TRBJ2-7 better. This CDR3 is built from 14 residues. The germline CDR1 and CDR2 sequences are SGHVS and FQNEAQ. CDR3 loop: CASSLAGSVYEQYF. The CDR3 nucleotides read TGTGCCAGCAGCTTAGCGGGGAGTGTCTACGAGCAGTACTTC.

This rearrangement joins TRBV7-4 to TRBJ2-4; D unclear. The CDR3 extends over 15 amino acids. The V gene's germline CDR1 is SGHVT and CDR2 SQSDAQ. The V gene lost 5 bases and the J gene lost 10 bases, with 21 bases spanning the gap. The CDR3 sequence is CASSIGAFAQTIQYF. In DNA, the CDR3 is TGTGCCAGCAGCATAGGAGCTTTTGCACAGACAATTCAGTACTTC.

The CDR3 here is CASSPPDSEAFF. The CDR3 nucleotides are TGTGCCAGCTCTCCCCCAGACTCTGAAGCTTTCTTT. The rearrangement links TRBV18 to TRBJ1-1, with no clear D. V was pared by 6 bases and J by 6 bases, with 11 bases between. The CDR3 loop spans 12 amino acids. In germline, CDR1 is KGHSH, CDR2 LQKENI.

This clonotype was counted at least ten times. Here the CDR3 DNA reads TGTGCCATCAGTGAACAGGGGGTCGAGGGCTACACCTTC. Protein: CAISEQGVEGYTF. The chain couples TRBV10-3 to TRBJ1-2; TRBD1 agrees at 8 bases. The CDR3 runs 13 residues. CDR1 ENHRY and CDR2 SYGVKD come from the germline V gene. V lost 3 bases, J lost 8 bases, and 5 bases stayed unmatched.

The chain combines TRBV7-4 with TRBJ2-5; D may match TRBD1 or TRBD2 (5 bases each). The CDR3 consists of 12 residues. V lost 4 bases and J lost 10, with 13 bases in between. Per germline, CDR1 SGHVT and CDR2 SQSDAQ. Written as DNA, the CDR3 is TGTGCCAGCAGCTCAGCCCGGGACCACCAGTACTTC. Residues: CASSSARDHQYF.

The V gene is TRBV24-1, the J gene TRBJ2-4; 9 bases map to TRBD2. The last part of the DNA fits TRBJ2-1 better; the J call may be wrong. Looked up from germline, CDR1 is KGHDR and CDR2 is SFDVKD. The CDR3 contains 15 residues. The CDR3: CATSNSGGSYNEQFF. The CDR3 nucleotides are TGTGCCACCAGTAATAGCGGGGGCTCTTACAATGAGCAGTTCTTC.

This clonotype came up many times. The V call is TRBV19, the J call TRBJ2-7; 11 nucleotides match TRBD2. The trim removed 6 bases at V and 4 bases at J, leaving 5 bases unmatched. The CDR3 totals 14 residues. CDR1 is LNHDA and CDR2 is SQIVND in the germline V gene (reference sequence). The CDR3 loop reads CASRTSGSSYEQYF. Here the CDR3 DNA reads TGTGCCAGTAGAACTAGCGGGAGTTCGTACGAGCAGTACTTC.

The table lists this clonotype with a count of one. At one end, the junction sequence differs from germline, possibly due to a read error. The chain is built from TRBV12-3 or TRBV12-4 and TRBJ1-6; D is uncertain. The CDR3 consists of 14 residues. The DNA of the CDR3 is TGTACCAGCAGGCCTAGCGGGTCCCCCTACGAGCAGTACTTT. Its protein product is CTSRPSGSPYEQYF.

This clonotype is judged medium-sized (0.01 to 0.1%). CDR3 coding DNA: TGTGCCAGCAGCGAGGACCTTCCTAGCACAGATACGCAGTATTTT. It codes for CASSEDLPSTDTQYF. The chain couples TRBV7-3 to TRBJ2-3; no definite D call. Between the trimmed V and J ends, which lost 5 bases and 0 bases, there was a span of 12 bases. Per germline, CDR1 SGHTA and CDR2 FQGTGA. The CDR3 runs 15 residues.

The chain's CDR3 is CASSALGGGISYNEQFF. The CDR3 region has the DNA TGTGCCAGCAGTGCCCTAGGGGGGGGAATCTCCTACAATGAGCAGTTCTTC. V gene TRBV28 combines with J gene TRBJ2-1; a possible D gene is TRBD2 (7 bases). Germline CDR1 is MDHEN and CDR2 is SYDVKM. V was shortened by 5 bases and J by 0 bases, with 17 bases between the two germline ends. This CDR3 region has 17 residues.

The chain recombines TRBV7-6 with TRBJ2-5, with no clear D. The closer fit of TRBJ2-1 to the DNA end suggests the J call may be wrong. Germline CDR1 and CDR2: SGHVS and FNYEAQ. The CDR3 loop spans 13 amino acids. CDR3 residues: CASSSPFMDEQFF. The CDR3 nucleotides read TGTGCCAGCAGCTCCCCCTTTATGGATGAGCAGTTCTTC.

The rearrangement joins TRBV7-8 to TRBJ2-5; a possible D gene is TRBD1 (5 bases). Between the trimmed V and J ends, which lost 1 base and 4 bases, there was a span of 7 bases. Germline values: CDR1 SGHVS, CDR2 FQNEAQ. This CDR3 comprises 13 residues. This CDR3 reads CASSLDRGETQYF. In nucleotides, the CDR3 is TGTGCCAGCAGCTTAGATAGGGGAGAGACCCAGTACTTC.

The chain is built from TRBV6-1 and TRBJ2-3; 9 nucleotides agree with TRBD2. Matching the DNA end better, TRBJ2-1 makes the J call doubtful. The germline CDR1 and CDR2 sequences are MNHNS and SASEGT. The CDR3 is 15 amino acids. As DNA, the CDR3 is TGTGCCAGCAGTGAAGATGCGGGAGGGCCGGGTGAGCAGTTCTTC. Its translation: CASSEDAGGPGEQFF.

This chain links TRBV7-2 with TRBJ2-4, with 9 bases that match TRBD1. The DNA end favors TRBJ2-1, so the J call may be wrong. This CDR3 contains 15 residues. CDR1 and CDR2 (germline): SGHTA, FQGNSA. CDR3 protein: CASSLYRDRDNEQFF. The CDR3 DNA follows: TGTGCCAGCAGCTTATACCGGGACAGGGACAATGAGCAGTTCTTC.